The 27 T cell receptor beta chains below were found in one sample sequenced in a study of blood T cell repertoires in COVID-19. Data came from immunoSEQ multiplex PCR; TCRdb stores just in-frame clones and leaves some out. In the table there are just under 250,000 clones, around 86% of which are singletons. Material: peripheral blood. All receptors come from a woman in her twenties or thirties who had recovered from COVID-19.

The V call is TRBV12-3 or TRBV12-4, the J call TRBJ2-5; D is undetermined. There are 13 residues in the CDR3. V was cut by 5 bases and J by 7 bases, with 14 bases left in between. Here the CDR3 reads CASSPGSSGTQYF. The CDR3 nucleotides read TGTGCCAGCAGTCCCGGGTCTTCCGGGACCCAGTACTTC.

A word on this clone: Other DNA sequences of this sample code for an identical CDR3. V is TRBV12-3 or TRBV12-4 and J is TRBJ2-7; D is unclear. The CDR3 is made up of 12 amino acids. Trimming removed 2 bases from V and 4 bases from J, with 6 bases in between. CDR3 in amino acids: CASSLSVYEQYF. The CDR3 DNA follows: TGTGCCAGCAGTTTATCGGTATACGAGCAGTACTTC.

The chain has TRBV5-1 and TRBJ2-1, with TRBD1 matching 9 bases. In germline, CDR1 is SGHRS, CDR2 YFSETQ. The ends lost 4 bases at V and 6 bases at J; junction bases unmatched: 14. This CDR3 is built from 17 residues. This CDR3 reads CASSHKTGTGPINEQFF. CDR3 DNA: TGCGCCAGCAGCCACAAAACCGGGACAGGGCCAATCAATGAGCAGTTCTTC.

This chain joins TRBV19 and TRBJ1-2, with 9 nucleotides matching TRBD1. The length of the CDR3 is 13 residues. Germline-derived CDR1 and CDR2 are LNHDA and SQIVND (reference sequence). V was clipped by 4 bases and J by 4 bases; unmatched bases: 1. The chain's CDR3 is CASSNRGPYGYTF. The CDR3 coding sequence is TGTGCCAGTAGTAACAGGGGGCCCTATGGCTACACCTTC.

This clone occurred a few times. The genes are TRBV28 and TRBJ2-4; maybe TRBD2 (6 bases). This CDR3 has 14 amino acids. Germline values: CDR1 MDHEN, CDR2 SYDVKM. V was clipped by 5 bases and J by 9 bases, with 17 bases between them. Written as DNA, the CDR3 is TGTGCCAGCAGTAAGGACTACCCGCTTGCCATTCAGTACTTC. Its translation: CASSKDYPLAIQYF.

This clone was seen a few times. This chain links TRBV6-6 with TRBJ2-4; D is ambiguous. Germline lookup yields CDR1 MNHNY and CDR2 SVGAGI (reference sequence). Between the trimmed V and J ends, which lost 10 bases and 2 bases, there was a span of 9 bases. CDR3 length: 12 amino acids. CDR3 nucleotides: TGTGCCACCACTGGTCCCAAAAACATTCAGTACTTC. It encodes CATTGPKNIQYF.

The chain links TRBV3-1 (or the pseudogene TRBV3-2) to TRBJ1-2, with unresolved D. Germline CDR1 reads LGHDT; CDR2 reads YNNKEL (reference sequence). The ends were cut back, 0 bases at V and 3 bases at J, with 8 bases in the middle. The CDR3 has 14 residues. CDR3 protein: CASSQDRRYYGYTF. CDR3 nucleotide sequence: TGTGCCAGCAGCCAAGATCGCAGGTACTATGGCTACACCTTC.

The chain uses TRBV5-1 and TRBJ2-5; D is possibly TRBD1 (5 bases). V gave up 3 bases and J gave up 4 bases, with 10 bases separating them. This CDR3 is 13 amino acids long. The germline V gene encodes CDR1 SGHRS and CDR2 YFSETQ. In DNA form, the CDR3 reads TGCGCCAGCAGCTCGACAGTCCTAGAGACCCAGTACTTC. It specifies CASSSTVLETQYF.

The gene calls are TRBV15 and TRBJ2-2; TRBD2 aligns across 13 bases. Losses at the gene ends were 5 bases for V and 7 bases for J; bases not matched to a gene: 10. The CDR3 is 17 residues long. CDR1 and CDR2 (germline): LNHNV, YYDKDF (reference sequence). In nucleotides, the CDR3 is TGTGCCACCAGCCCAACCACTAGCGGGGGGGCTCTCGGGGAGCTGTTTTTT. Translation: CATSPTTSGGALGELFF.

The rearrangement links TRBV7-2 to TRBJ1-2; 7 positions agree with TRBD1. The CDR3 spans 15 residues. CDR1 SGHTA and CDR2 FQGNSA come from the germline V gene. J gave up 3 bases and V 5 bases, and 9 bases lay outside the gene matches. CDR3 in DNA: TGTGCCAGCAGCCCAACCGGACAGGCCCACTATGGCTACACCTTC. It is translated as CASSPTGQAHYGYTF.

This clone came up once. The genes are TRBV5-1 and TRBJ1-6; TRBD1 aligns across 9 bases. V lost 5 bases and J lost 6; bases outside the gene matches: 6. This CDR3 has 15 residues. Germline assignment: CDR1 SGHRS and CDR2 YFSETQ. The CDR3 DNA reads as TGCGCCAGCAGTCAAACGGGACAGGGTAATTCACCCCTCCACTTT. Amino acid sequence: CASSQTGQGNSPLHF.

The chain uses TRBV5-1 and TRBJ2-2; TRBD1 is a possible D gene (5 bases). CDR1 and CDR2 (germline): SGHRS, YFSETQ. The CDR3 loop spans 15 amino acids. Trimming left V 5 bases short and J 0 bases short, with 11 bases between. The CDR3 reads CASSEDTANTGELFF. The DNA for the CDR3 is TGCGCCAGCAGTGAGGACACTGCGAACACCGGGGAGCTGTTTTTT.

The chain joins TRBV29-1 to TRBJ2-7; 8 positions agree with TRBD1. J was trimmed by 2 bases and V by 3 bases; bases with no gene match: 6. The CDR3 contains 14 residues. The germline CDR1 and CDR2 sequences are SQVTM and ANQGSEA. In DNA form, the CDR3 reads TGCAGCGTTGAGGTACGGGACAGGACCTACGAGCAGTACTTC. Its protein product is CSVEVRDRTYEQYF.

The chain is built from TRBV9 and TRBJ2-1, with a possible D match to TRBD1 (6 bases). Germline V lookup: CDR1 SGDLS, CDR2 YYNGEE. This CDR3 has 16 residues. Deletions cut 3 bases from V and 5 bases from J, with 18 bases between. CDR3 nucleotides: TGTGCCAGCAGCGCCCCAGGGGTCACGCCAGACAATGAGCAGTTCTTC. Its translation is CASSAPGVTPDNEQFF.

The chain combines TRBV9 with TRBJ2-3, with D possibly TRBD1 on 5 matching bases. V lost 0 bases to trimming and J lost 3 bases, with 8 bases between them. CDR1 is SGDLS, CDR2 YYNGEE, per germline. CDR3 length: 14 amino acids. CDR3 residues: CASSVADKTDTQYF. The CDR3 bases are TGTGCCAGCAGCGTAGCGGACAAGACAGATACGCAGTATTTT.

This rearrangement joins TRBV5-1 to TRBJ2-1, with 10 bases aligning to TRBD1. The CDR3 covers 21 residues. Germline CDR1 reads SGHRS; CDR2 reads YFSETQ. V gave up 4 bases and J gave up 1 base; unmatched junction bases: 20. CDR3 sequence reads: CASSLRDRGRDSLRSYNEQFF. In DNA, the CDR3 is TGCGCCAGCAGCCTCCGGGACAGGGGACGCGATAGTCTAAGGTCCTACAATGAGCAGTTCTTC.

The chain employs TRBV3-1 (or the pseudogene TRBV3-2) and TRBJ2-3; TRBD2 matches at 10 bases. The CDR3 sequence is 15 residues long. V shed 3 bases and J 6 bases; nucleotides not matched to a gene: 6. CDR1 and CDR2 (germline): LGHDT, YNNKEL (reference sequence). The CDR3 protein is CASSHFELAGDTQYF. CDR3 in DNA: TGTGCCAGCAGCCACTTTGAACTAGCGGGGGATACGCAGTATTTT.

In DNA form, the CDR3 reads TGCAGTGTTGAGGGTCCCGAGGCTTTCTTT. Translated, it gives CSVEGPEAFF. The chain recombines TRBV20-1 with TRBJ1-1, with D hard to call. The CDR3 is made up of 10 amino acids. The V end was cut by 7 bases, the J end by 11 bases, with 14 bases between. CDR1 DFQATT and CDR2 SNEGSKA come from the germline V gene (reference sequence).

The chain employs TRBV7-9 and TRBJ2-1; 9 bases map to TRBD2. Germline CDR1 reads SEHNR; CDR2 reads FQNEAQ (reference sequence). The CDR3 has 15 residues. The J segment lost 4 bases and the V segment lost 7 bases, leaving 8 bases of the junction unmatched. In DNA, the CDR3 is TGTGCCAGCACCAATAGCGGGGGAAATTACAATGAGCAGTTCTTC. This sequence encodes CASTNSGGNYNEQFF.

The chain joins TRBV10-2 to TRBJ1-5; D possibly corresponds to TRBD1 (5 bases). The CDR3 is made up of 13 amino acids. Germline CDR1 reads WSHSY; CDR2 reads SAAADI. V lost 10 bases to trimming and J lost 3 bases, with 13 bases between them. Written as DNA, the CDR3 is TGCGCCACCCGGGGGGAAAACAATCAGCCCCAGCATTTT. It translates to CATRGENNQPQHF.

This sequence joins TRBV9 and TRBJ2-1; 8 bases fit TRBD2. The CDR3 consists of 14 residues. Germline loops: CDR1 SGDLS, CDR2 YYNGEE. V was clipped by 1 base and J by 6 bases; unmatched bases: 3. CDR3 bases: TGTGCCAGCAGCGTAACGGGGGGGCCCAATGAGCAGTTCTTC. Translated, it gives CASSVTGGPNEQFF.

This clone appeared a single time. The chain links TRBV7-2 to TRBJ2-2, with D hard to call. Trimming removed 6 bases from V and 0 bases from J, with 11 bases in between. The CDR3 spans 15 residues. Germline V gene data show CDR1 as SGHTA and CDR2 as FQGNSA. CDR3 coding DNA: TGTGCCAGCAGGGTGGCTCCTGCGAACACCGGGGAGCTGTTTTTT. Translation: CASRVAPANTGELFF.

The chain joins TRBV6-5 to TRBJ2-3, with TRBD2 identical over 10 bases. The junction had 4 bases not matched to a gene; V was cut back by 1 base and J by 3 bases. This CDR3 is 16 amino acids long. Germline CDR1 is MNHEY and CDR2 is SVGAGI. Here the CDR3 DNA reads TGTGCCAGCAGTTACTTTAGCGGGGGGCCGACAGATACGCAGTATTTT. This sequence encodes CASSYFSGGPTDTQYF.

V is TRBV2 and J is TRBJ2-1, with 11 bases fitting TRBD2. V dropped 2 bases and J dropped 7; count of bases not matched to a gene: 4. CDR3 size: 15 residues. Germline values: CDR1 SNHLY, CDR2 FYNNEI. The CDR3 DNA reads TGTGCCAGCAGTGAAATAGCGGGGGGGTTGAATGAGCAGTTCTTC. Encoded protein: CASSEIAGGLNEQFF.

CDR3 loop: CSASLAGGPGDTQYF. The DNA of the CDR3 is TGCAGTGCTAGTCTAGCGGGGGGGCCAGGGGATACGCAGTATTTT. The genes are TRBV20-1 and TRBJ2-3; 12 bases agree with TRBD2. CDR1 DFQATT and CDR2 SNEGSKA come from the germline V gene (reference sequence). The V and J ends lost 3 bases and 6 bases, in that order; junction bases with no gene match: 7. The CDR3 runs 15 residues.

The rearrangement joins TRBV9 to TRBJ2-1; 7 nucleotides agree with TRBD2. The CDR3 is made up of 15 amino acids. J lost 5 bases, V lost 0 bases, and 5 bases had no gene match. From germline, CDR1 is SGDLS and CDR2 YYNGEE. CDR3 loop: CASSVVASGNNEQFF. In DNA form, the CDR3 reads TGTGCCAGCAGCGTAGTGGCTAGCGGAAACAATGAGCAGTTCTTC.

This chain uses TRBV29-1 with TRBJ1-4; 9 bases line up with TRBD1. V gave up 6 bases and J gave up 8 bases; unmatched junction bases: 7. This CDR3 comprises 13 residues. From germline, CDR1 is SQVTM and CDR2 ANQGSEA. The CDR3 protein is CSVHIGTGEKLFF. CDR3 sequence (DNA): TGCAGCGTCCACATCGGGACAGGGGAAAAACTGTTTTTT. Looking up the rest from reference TRBV29-1 and TRBJ1-4 gives the full variable domain: SAVISQKPSRDICQRGTSLTIQCQVDSQVTMMFWYRQQPGQSLTLIATANQGSEATYESGFVIDKFPISRPNLTFSTLTVSNMSPEDSSIYLCSVHIGTGEKLFFGSGTQLSVL.